This entry concerns a single T cell receptor beta chain. The data originate from a study of control samples from healthy donors and cancer patients. Profiled with immunoSEQ multiplex PCR; TCRdb holds only in-frame clones, not every one. The sample includes approximately 90,000 clones, around 84% of them seen just once. The CDR3 is made up of 17 amino acids. Germline V gives CDR1 SEHNR, CDR2 FQNEAQ (reference sequence). Trimming removed 5 bases from V and 0 bases from J, with 19 bases in between. The genes are TRBV7-9 and TRBJ1-2; D possibly corresponds to TRBD1 (6 bases). This receptor was identified in a man between 70 and 80 years old with lung cancer. The material sequenced was PBMCs. The CDR3 DNA follows: TGTGCCAGCAGCCAAGACCAGGGGCTTCCAACTAACTATGGCTACACCTTC. It specifies CASSQDQGLPTNYGYTF.